This TCR beta chain was found in a study of Ad26.COV2.S vaccination and SARS-CoV-2 variants. In this sample, this clone turned up a few times. Noted treatment: about 20 received Ad26.COV2.S at low or high dose, single or two shots; roughly five received placebo; per-sample allocation not given. Material that was analyzed had been drawn on day 63 after the first vaccine or placebo injection. TCRdb keeps only in-frame clones here, not all; method: immunoSEQ multiplex PCR. The sample yields about 320,000 clones, around 84% seen once. Germline V gene lookup returns CDR1 SGHRS and CDR2 YFSETQ. The junction had 7 bases not matched to a gene; V was cut back by 4 bases and J by 7 bases. This CDR3 is 13 amino acids long.

J is TRBJ1-1 and V is TRBV5-1; 7 bases align to TRBD1. The origin of this receptor is a person between 18 and 65 years old who received the Ad26.COV2.S COVID-19 vaccine or a placebo. Source: peripheral blood, taken in a trial of Ad26.COV2.S vaccine versus placebo. In nucleotides, the CDR3 is TGCGCCAGCAGCCTCGACAGGGAGATTGAAGCTTTCTTT. Its protein product is CASSLDREIEAFF.